This TCR beta chain was observed in a study of T cells in Graves' hyperthyroidism and ophthalmopathy (dated 2019 in TCRdb). Regarding the complete study: Peripheral blood samples were taken at initial diagnosis, before any treatment was given. A discovery cohort of approximately 97 patients, about 43 with Graves' ophthalmopathy and fewer than 65 with stable Graves' hyperthyroidism, was used to find distinguishing TCR V-J signatures. An independent validation cohort of 18 to 20 hyperthyroidism patients and about 16 patients who later progressed to ophthalmopathy tested prospective prediction of ophthalmopathy. The roughly 90 discovery patients were divided at random into training and test sets in a 7:3 ratio. In addition, the study compared T-cell repertoires in thyroid tissue and in blood from five to seven Graves' hyperthyroidism patients. Once sampling was done, hyperthyroidism patients were given methimazole at a starting dose of 30 mg daily, whereas ophthalmopathy patients were given high-dose intravenous methylprednisolone. The paper describes TCR Vbeta CDR3 sequencing of 135 peripheral blood samples, made up of 40 to 45 ophthalmopathy patients, 70 to 75 hyperthyroidism patients and 17 progressor patients.

Trimming costs V 3 bases and J 2 bases, and their ends lie 4 bases apart. The CDR3 has 12 amino acids, counting the end cysteine and phenylalanine. Solely the CDR3 DNA is kept, with 36 bases framed from the first base. The germline V gene (reference sequence) specifies DFQATT as CDR1 and SNEGSKA as CDR2. Stable Graves' hyperthyroidism was defined as no progression to ophthalmopathy during 18 months of follow-up. The hyperthyroidism patients were between 18 and 65 years old and newly diagnosed, with a disease duration of less than 2 months. The study excluded patients with uncontrolled infections, other autoimmune diseases, pregnancy or lactation. Diagnoses were based on clinical symptoms, serum thyroxine and TRAb, thyroid ultrasound and orbital computed tomography. Ficoll-Paque density gradient centrifugation was used to isolate PBMCs from 9.5 to 10 ml of fresh peripheral blood. Total RNA was extracted with Trizol reagent, and quality was checked on an Agilent 2100 Bioanalyzer.

This clonotype was seen a few times. Which antigen it targets is not known. The input lacks base qualities; no much larger clone sits a single base away. The paper's findings and limits, for the study overall: Blood samples also contained most of the expanded thyroid clonotypes (frequency above 0.001), which suggests that blood repertoires may reflect thyroid immune responses. A 13 V-J signature model separated ophthalmopathy from stable hyperthyroidism, with over 85% sensitivity and about 81% specificity in cross-validation and 80%/75% in testing. In validation, the model predicted progression to ophthalmopathy a median of roughly 6.2 months before onset, with roughly 70% sensitivity and around 76% specificity. No statistical method was used to set the sample size in advance, and investigators knew the group allocation.

The TCR beta CDR3 regions were amplified from the RNA transcripts. The TCR CDR3 was subjected to a first round of RT-PCR using the HTBI primer set and the Qiagen OneStep RT-PCR kit. A second multiplex PCR round built the libraries, followed by size selection and purification. Sequencing of the libraries was done on an Illumina HiSeq2000 using paired-end 100 bp reads. As for the original processing: SOAPnuke was used to process the raw data, with reads discarded if the reads contained adapters or uncalled bases, had a mean Phred below 15, or lacked an exact constant-primer or identifier match. COPE v1.2.5 was used to merge the high-quality paired reads, and each unique nucleotide sequence was defined as a clonotype. MiTCR v1.1 was used to align clonotypes to the IMGT TRBV, TRBD and TRBJ reference segments. The analysis included only V-J combinations with a frequency above 0.0001, which together covered 99% to 99.2% of the repertoires. The TCS score was defined as the ratio of F50 (clonal expansion) to E x V (chaos), calculated using BLOSUM62-based TCRdist between CDR3 peptides within each V-J. Welch's t-statistics and random forest reduced roughly 500 V-J features to 10 to 15, which were used in a naive Bayes classifier (R e1071). The public reads were reanalyzed by TCRdb: fastp trimming at Q25, MiXCR alignment, in-frame beta chains only. Records with the same CDR3 protein are collapsed into one entry carrying the most frequent genes and DNA. Here the V and J calls rest on TCRdb's processing, not on the authors' analysis. Present in this sample are around 420,000 distinct CDR3 sequences, around 13% of which were seen just once. The ten largest make up about 5% of the sample.

The receptor was isolated from a woman in her late teens or twenties with Graves' hyperthyroidism. The sequencing sample was made of blood. The receptor chain draws on TRBV20-1 and TRBJ2-2; confidence is insufficient to name the D gene. The CDR3 amino acid sequence is: CSARDNTGELFF. The bases read TGCAGTGCTAGGGACAACACCGGGGAGCTGTTTTTT.